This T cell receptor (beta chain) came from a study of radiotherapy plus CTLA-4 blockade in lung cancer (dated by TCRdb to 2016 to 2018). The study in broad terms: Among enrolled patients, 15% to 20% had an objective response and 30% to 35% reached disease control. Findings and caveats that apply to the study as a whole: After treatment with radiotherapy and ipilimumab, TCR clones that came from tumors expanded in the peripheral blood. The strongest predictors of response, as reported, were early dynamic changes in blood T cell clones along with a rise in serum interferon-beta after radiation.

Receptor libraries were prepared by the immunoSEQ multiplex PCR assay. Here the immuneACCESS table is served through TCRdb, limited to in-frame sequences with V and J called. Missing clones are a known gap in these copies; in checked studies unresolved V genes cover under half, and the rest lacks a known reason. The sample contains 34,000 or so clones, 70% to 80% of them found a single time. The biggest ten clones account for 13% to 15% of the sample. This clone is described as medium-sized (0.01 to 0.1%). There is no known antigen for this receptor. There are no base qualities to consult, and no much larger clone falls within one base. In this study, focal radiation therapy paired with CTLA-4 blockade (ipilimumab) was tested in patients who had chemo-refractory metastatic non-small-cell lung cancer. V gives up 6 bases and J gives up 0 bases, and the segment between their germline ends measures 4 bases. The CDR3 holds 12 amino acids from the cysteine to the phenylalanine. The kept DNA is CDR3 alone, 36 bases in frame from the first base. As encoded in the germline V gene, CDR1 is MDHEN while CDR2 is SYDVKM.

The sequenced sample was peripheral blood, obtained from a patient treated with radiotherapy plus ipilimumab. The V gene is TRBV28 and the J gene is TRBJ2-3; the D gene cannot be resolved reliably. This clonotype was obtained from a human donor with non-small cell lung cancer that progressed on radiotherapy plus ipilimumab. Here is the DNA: TGTGCCAGCAGAGGGAGCACAGATACGCAGTATTTT. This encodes CASRGSTDTQYF.